This T cell receptor (beta chain) was recorded in a study of identical twins. Study-wide results and limits: Researchers reported weaker excess twin sharing in beta out-of-frame sequences.

All of the donors were Caucasians in good health. TCRdb used MiXCR to reprocess the 5' RACE reads, holding one entry per CDR3 protein. Among over 200,000 distinct CDR3 sequences listed, roughly a tenth were seen once. V lost 2 bases and J lost 6; bases outside the gene matches: 9. CDR3 length: 16 residues. The V gene's germline CDR1 is MNHEY and CDR2 SVGEGT. Of note for this clonotype: Its antigen remains unknown.

The sequenced material came from memory (CD45RO+) T cells sorted from blood. The source of this sequence is a woman in her late teens or twenties in good health. The J gene is TRBJ2-2, the V gene TRBV6-2 or TRBV6-3; 7 nucleotides match TRBD2. The CDR3 bases are TGTGCCAGCAGTTACCCCGGCGGGGAGGGCCCCGGGGAGCTGTTTTTT. Translation gives CASSYPGGEGPGELFF.